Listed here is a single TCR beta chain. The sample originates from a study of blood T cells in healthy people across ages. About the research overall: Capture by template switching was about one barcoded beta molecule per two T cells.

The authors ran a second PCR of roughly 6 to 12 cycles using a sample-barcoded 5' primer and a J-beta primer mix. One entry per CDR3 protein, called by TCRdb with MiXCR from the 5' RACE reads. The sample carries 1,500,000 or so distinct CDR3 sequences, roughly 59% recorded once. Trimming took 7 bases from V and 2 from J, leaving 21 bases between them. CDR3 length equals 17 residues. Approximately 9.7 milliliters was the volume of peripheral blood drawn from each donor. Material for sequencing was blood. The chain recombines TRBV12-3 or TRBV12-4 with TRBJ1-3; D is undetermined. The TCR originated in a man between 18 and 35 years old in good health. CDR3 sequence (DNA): TGTGCCAGCACCCAAGGGATATCTTGGGGAACTGGAAACACCATATATTTT. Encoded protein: CASTQGISWGTGNTIYF.